This passage covers 5 T cell receptor beta chains from one sample sequenced in a study of cytomegalovirus exposure and HLA in healthy donors. Both 60 Vbeta primers and 13 Jbeta primers went into the PCR. Sequenced by immunoSEQ multiplex PCR; TCRdb stores in-frame clones only, minus some. The sample has about 110,000 clones, around four fifths seen once. Sequenced: PBMCs. Receptor source: a man aged 30-40 years in good health and CMV-seropositive.

The chain uses TRBV25-1 and TRBJ2-5; D not resolved. Trimming left V 4 bases short and J 1 base short, with 13 bases between. Per germline, CDR1 MGHDK and CDR2 SYGVNS. The CDR3 is 15 residues long. CDR3 sequence (DNA): TGTGCCAGCAGTGCCGGAAGACATTCCCAAGAGACCCAGTACTTC. Protein product: CASSAGRHSQETQYF.

The V gene is TRBV4-2, the J gene TRBJ1-1, with TRBD1 matching 7 bases. Looked up from germline, CDR1 is LGHNA and CDR2 is YNFKEQ. V lost 2 bases, J lost 4 bases, and 7 bases stayed unmatched. The CDR3 consists of 15 residues. In nucleotides, the CDR3 is TGTGCCAGCAGCCAAAGCAAGGGGGCCGGCACTGAAGCTTTCTTT. Amino acid sequence: CASSQSKGAGTEAFF.

The chain couples TRBV4-3 to TRBJ1-1, with 7 bases lining up with TRBD1. V lost 2 bases to trimming and J lost 7 bases; unmatched junction nucleotides: 4. The CDR3 runs to 13 residues. Germline CDR1 is LGHNA and CDR2 is YSLEER. The CDR3 DNA reads TGCGCCAGCAGCCAAATCCGACAGGGTGAAGCTTTCTTT. This encodes CASSQIRQGEAFF.

This sequence joins TRBV2 and TRBJ1-1; tentative D call: TRBD1 (6 bases). The CDR3 extends over 19 amino acids. The ends were cut back, 3 bases at V and 0 bases at J, with 23 bases in the middle. The germline V gene encodes CDR1 SNHLY and CDR2 FYNNEI. The CDR3 reads CASSEGGQFFTSLNTEAFF. CDR3 nucleotides: TGTGCCAGCAGTGAGGGCGGACAGTTCTTTACTAGTCTGAACACTGAAGCTTTCTTT.

V usage is TRBV18 and J usage is TRBJ1-1; 9 bases agree with TRBD1. Germline loops: CDR1 KGHSH, CDR2 LQKENI. This CDR3 is 15 amino acids long. V shed 2 bases, J shed 1 base, and the junction held 2 bases outside the gene matches. This chain's CDR3 is CASSPWDRENTEAFF. CDR3 DNA sequence: TGTGCCAGCTCACCATGGGACAGGGAGAACACTGAAGCTTTCTTT.